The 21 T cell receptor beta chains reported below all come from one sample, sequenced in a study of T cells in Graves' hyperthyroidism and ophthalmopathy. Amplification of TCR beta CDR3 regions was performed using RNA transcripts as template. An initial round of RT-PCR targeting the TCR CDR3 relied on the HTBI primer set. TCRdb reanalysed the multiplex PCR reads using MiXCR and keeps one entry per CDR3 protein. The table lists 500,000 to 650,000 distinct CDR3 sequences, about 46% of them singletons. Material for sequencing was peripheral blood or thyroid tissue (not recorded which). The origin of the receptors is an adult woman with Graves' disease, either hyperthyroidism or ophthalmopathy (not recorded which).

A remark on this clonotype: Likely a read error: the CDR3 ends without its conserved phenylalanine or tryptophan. CDR3 DNA: TGTGCCAGCAGCGCAGGGGGGAACACTGAAGCTTTCGTC. This gives the protein CASSAGGNTEAFV. The J gene is TRBJ1-1, the V gene TRBV9; 7 positions match TRBD1. The V segment lost 3 bases and the J segment 1 base; nucleotides outside the gene matches: 0. The germline gives CDR1 SGDLS, CDR2 YYNGEE. CDR3 length: 13 amino acids.

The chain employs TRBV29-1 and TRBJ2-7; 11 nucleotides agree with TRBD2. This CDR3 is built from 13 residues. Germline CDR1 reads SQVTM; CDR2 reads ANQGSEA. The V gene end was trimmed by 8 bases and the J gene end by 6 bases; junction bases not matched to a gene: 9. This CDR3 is CSRLTSGSGEQYF. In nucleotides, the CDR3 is TGCAGCAGGCTCACTAGCGGGAGTGGCGAGCAGTACTTC.

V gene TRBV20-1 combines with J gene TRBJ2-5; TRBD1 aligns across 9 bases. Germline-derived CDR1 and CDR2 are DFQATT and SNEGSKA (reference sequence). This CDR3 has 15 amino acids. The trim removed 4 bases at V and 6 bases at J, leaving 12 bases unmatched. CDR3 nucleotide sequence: TGCAGTGCTATTTTCGGGACAGGGATGGGGAAGACCCAGTACTTC. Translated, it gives CSAIFGTGMGKTQYF.

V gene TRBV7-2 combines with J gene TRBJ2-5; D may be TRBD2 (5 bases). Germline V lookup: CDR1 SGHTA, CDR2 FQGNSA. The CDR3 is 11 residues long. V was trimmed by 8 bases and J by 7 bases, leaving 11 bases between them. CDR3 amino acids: CASGYAGTQYF. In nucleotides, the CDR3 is TGTGCCAGCGGTTACGCGGGGACCCAGTACTTC.

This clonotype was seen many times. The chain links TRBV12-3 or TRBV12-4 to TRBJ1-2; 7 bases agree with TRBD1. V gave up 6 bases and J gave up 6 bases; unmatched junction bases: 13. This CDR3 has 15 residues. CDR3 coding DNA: TGTGCCAGCAGGGGGACAGCCTCTTTCTATGATGGCTACACCTTC. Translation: CASRGTASFYDGYTF.

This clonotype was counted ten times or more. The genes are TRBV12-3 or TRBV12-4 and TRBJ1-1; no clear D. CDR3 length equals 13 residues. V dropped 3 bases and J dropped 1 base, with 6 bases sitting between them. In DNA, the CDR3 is TGTGCCAGCAGTTTCTGGGAGAACACTGAAGCTTTCTTT. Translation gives CASSFWENTEAFF.

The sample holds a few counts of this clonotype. CDR3 in DNA: TGTGCCAGCAGGGGACAGGGGACTGAAAAACTGTTTTTT. It encodes CASRGQGTEKLFF. The chain employs TRBV2 and TRBJ1-4; 10 bases match TRBD1. V lost 6 bases, J lost 7 bases, and 2 bases stayed unmatched. CDR3 length: 13 residues. Germline assignment: CDR1 SNHLY and CDR2 FYNNEI.

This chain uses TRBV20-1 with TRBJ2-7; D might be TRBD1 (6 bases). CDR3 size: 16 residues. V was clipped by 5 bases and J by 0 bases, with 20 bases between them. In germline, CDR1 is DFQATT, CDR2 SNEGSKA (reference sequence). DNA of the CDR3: TGCAGTGCTTTCACAGGGTTAAGCGGTAGCTCCTACGAGCAGTACTTC. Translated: CSAFTGLSGSSYEQYF.

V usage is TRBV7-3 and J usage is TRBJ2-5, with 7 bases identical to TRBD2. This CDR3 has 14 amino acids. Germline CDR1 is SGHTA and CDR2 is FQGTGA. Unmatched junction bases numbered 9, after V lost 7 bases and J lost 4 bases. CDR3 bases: TGTGCCAGCAAGGCGGGAGCTAAAGGAGAGACCCAGTACTTC. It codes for CASKAGAKGETQYF.

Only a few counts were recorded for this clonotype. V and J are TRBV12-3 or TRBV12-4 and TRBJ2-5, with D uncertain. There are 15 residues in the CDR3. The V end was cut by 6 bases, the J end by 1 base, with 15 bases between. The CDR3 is CASSLIAAAQETQYF. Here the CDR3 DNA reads TGTGCCAGCAGCTTAATTGCGGCGGCCCAAGAGACCCAGTACTTC.

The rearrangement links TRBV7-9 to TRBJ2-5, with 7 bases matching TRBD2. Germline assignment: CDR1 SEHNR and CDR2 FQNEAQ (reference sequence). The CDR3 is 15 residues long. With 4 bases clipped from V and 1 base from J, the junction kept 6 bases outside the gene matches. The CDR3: CASSSTAGLQETQYF. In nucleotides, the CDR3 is TGTGCCAGCAGCTCAACAGCGGGGCTCCAAGAGACCCAGTACTTC.

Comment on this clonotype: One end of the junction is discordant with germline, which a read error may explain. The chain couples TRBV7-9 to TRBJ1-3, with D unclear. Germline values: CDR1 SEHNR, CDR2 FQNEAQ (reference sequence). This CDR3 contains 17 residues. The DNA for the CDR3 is TGCGCCAGCAGCCAAGATGGCCCGGCAGTATCTGGAAACACCATATATTTT. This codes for CASSQDGPAVSGNTIYF.

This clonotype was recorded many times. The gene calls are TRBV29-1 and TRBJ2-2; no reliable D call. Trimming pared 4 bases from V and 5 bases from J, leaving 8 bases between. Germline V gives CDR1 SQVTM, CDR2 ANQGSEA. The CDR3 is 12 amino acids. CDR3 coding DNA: TGCAGCGTTGGGGCCTGGACCGGGGAGCTGTTTTTT. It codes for CSVGAWTGELFF.

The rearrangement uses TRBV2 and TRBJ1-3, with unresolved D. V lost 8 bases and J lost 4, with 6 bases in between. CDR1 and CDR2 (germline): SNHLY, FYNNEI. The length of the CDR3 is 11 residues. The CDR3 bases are TGTGCCAGCGCCGGCGGAAACACCATATATTTT. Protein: CASAGGNTIYF.

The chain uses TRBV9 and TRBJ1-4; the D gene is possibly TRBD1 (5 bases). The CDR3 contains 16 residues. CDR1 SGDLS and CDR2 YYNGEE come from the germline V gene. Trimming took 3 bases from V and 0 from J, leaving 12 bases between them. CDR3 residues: CASSESGRATNEKLFF. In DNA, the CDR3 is TGTGCCAGCAGCGAATCAGGGCGTGCAACTAATGAAAAACTGTTTTTT.

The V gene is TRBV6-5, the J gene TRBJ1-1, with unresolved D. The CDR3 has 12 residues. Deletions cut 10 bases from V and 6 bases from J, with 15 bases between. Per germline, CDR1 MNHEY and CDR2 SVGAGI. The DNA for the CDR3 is TGTGCCATCAAAAGGGAAGACGCTGAAGCTTTCTTT. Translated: CAIKREDAEAFF.

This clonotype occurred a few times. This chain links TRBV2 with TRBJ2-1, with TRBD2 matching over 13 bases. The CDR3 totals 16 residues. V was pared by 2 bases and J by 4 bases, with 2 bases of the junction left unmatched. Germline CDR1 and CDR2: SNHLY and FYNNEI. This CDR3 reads CASSERGLAGYNEQFF. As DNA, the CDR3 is TGTGCCAGCAGTGAACGGGGACTAGCGGGATACAATGAGCAGTTCTTC.

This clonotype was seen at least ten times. CDR3 in amino acids: CASSLANGAAGYEQYF. CDR3 in DNA: TGTGCCAGCAGCTTAGCGAACGGTGCCGCTGGGTACGAGCAGTACTTC. The chain joins TRBV7-9 to TRBJ2-7; D ambiguous. Trimming pared 0 bases from V and 4 bases from J, leaving 16 bases between. Germline V gives CDR1 SEHNR, CDR2 FQNEAQ (reference sequence). The CDR3 sequence is 16 residues long.

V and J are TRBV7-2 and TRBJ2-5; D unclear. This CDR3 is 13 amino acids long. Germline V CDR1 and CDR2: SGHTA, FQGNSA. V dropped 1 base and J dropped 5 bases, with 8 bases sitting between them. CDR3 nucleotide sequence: TGTGCCAGCAGCTTAGGCGTGGCTGAGACCCAGTACTTC. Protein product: CASSLGVAETQYF.

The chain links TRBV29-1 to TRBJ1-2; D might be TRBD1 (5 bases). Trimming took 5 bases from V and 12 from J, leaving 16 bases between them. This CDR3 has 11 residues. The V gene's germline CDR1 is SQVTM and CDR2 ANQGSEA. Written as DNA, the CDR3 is TGCAGCGTTCCCGGAGGGGATGGAAACACCTTC. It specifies CSVPGGDGNTF.

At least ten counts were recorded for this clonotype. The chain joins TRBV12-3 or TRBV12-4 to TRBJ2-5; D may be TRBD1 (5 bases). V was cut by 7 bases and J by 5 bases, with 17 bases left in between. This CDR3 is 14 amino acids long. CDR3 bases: TGTGCCAGCACCAGGGCAGATATGTTGGAGACCCAGTACTTC. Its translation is CASTRADMLETQYF.